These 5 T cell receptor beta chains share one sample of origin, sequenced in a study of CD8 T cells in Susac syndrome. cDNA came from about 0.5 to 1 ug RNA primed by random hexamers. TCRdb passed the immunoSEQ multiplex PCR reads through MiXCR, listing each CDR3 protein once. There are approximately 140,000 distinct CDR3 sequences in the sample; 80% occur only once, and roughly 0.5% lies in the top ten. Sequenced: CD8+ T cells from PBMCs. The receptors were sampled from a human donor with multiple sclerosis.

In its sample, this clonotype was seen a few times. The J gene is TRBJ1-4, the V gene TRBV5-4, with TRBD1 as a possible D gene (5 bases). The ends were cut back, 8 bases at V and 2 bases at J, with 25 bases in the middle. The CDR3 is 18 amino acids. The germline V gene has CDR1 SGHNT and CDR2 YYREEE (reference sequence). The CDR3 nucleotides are TGTGCCAGTACCTCCTCACGGGGGGAAGTCAAGACTAATGAAAAACTGTTTTTT. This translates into CASTSSRGEVKTNEKLFF.

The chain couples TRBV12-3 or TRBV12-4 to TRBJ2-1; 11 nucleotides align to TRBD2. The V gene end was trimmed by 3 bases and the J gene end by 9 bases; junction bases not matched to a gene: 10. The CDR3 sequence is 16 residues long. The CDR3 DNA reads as TGTGCCAGCAGTTTCATTAGCGGGAGGGCCTTGGTTGAGCAGTTCTTC. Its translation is CASSFISGRALVEQFF.

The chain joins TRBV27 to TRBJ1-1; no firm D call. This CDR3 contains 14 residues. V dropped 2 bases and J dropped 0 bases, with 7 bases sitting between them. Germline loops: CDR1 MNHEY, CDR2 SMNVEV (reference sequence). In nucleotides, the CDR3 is TGTGCCAGCAGTTTAAGCCAGATGAACACTGAAGCTTTCTTT. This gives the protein CASSLSQMNTEAFF.

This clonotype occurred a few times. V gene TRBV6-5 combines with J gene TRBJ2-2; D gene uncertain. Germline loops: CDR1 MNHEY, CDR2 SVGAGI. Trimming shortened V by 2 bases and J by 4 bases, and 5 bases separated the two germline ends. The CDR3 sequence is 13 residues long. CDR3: CASSYGGTGELFF. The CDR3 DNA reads TGTGCCAGCAGTTACGGTGGCACCGGGGAGCTGTTTTTT.

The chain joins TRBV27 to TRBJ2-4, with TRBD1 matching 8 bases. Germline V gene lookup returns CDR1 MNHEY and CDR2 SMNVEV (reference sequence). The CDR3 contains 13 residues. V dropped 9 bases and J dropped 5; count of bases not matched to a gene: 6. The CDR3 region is CASKTGEQNIQYF. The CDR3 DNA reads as TGTGCCAGTAAGACAGGGGAACAAAACATTCAGTACTTC.